This T cell receptor beta chain was sequenced in a study of technical replicates of blood from several donors. Here immunoSEQ multiplex PCR was the method, and the copy in TCRdb shows in-frame clones only, minus some. The sample lists 75,000 to 100,000 clones; roughly 94% were seen once. Germline V gene sequence: CDR1 SQVTM, CDR2 ANQGSEA. The CDR3 sequence is 15 residues long. J lost 4 bases, V lost 7 bases, and 14 bases had no gene match. The gene calls are TRBV29-1 and TRBJ1-1; TRBD1 aligns across 8 bases. The clonotype comes from a human donor in good health. Sequencing was carried out using T cells isolated from PBMCs. The CDR3 loop is CSAPAGGGWSTEAFF. In DNA, the CDR3 is TGCAGCGCGCCAGCAGGGGGCGGATGGAGCACTGAAGCTTTCTTT. Filled out from reference TRBV29-1 and TRBJ1-1, the complete variable domain reads SAVISQKPSRDICQRGTSLTIQCQVDSQVTMMFWYRQQPGQSLTLIATANQGSEATYESGFVIDKFPISRPNLTFSTLTVSNMSPEDSSIYLCSAPAGGGWSTEAFFGQGTRLTVV.